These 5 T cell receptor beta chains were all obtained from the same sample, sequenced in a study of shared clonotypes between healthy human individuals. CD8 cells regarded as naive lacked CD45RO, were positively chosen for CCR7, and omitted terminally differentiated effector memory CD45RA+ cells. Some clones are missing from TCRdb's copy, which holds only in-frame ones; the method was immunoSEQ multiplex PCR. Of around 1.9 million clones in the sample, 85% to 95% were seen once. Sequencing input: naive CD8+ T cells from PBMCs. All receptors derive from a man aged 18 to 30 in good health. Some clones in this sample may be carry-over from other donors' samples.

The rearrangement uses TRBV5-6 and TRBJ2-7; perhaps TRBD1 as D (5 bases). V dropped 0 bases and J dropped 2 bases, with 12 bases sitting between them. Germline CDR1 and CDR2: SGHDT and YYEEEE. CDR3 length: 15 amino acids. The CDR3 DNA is TGTGCCAGCAGCTTGGGCTCATACAGGCCCTACGAGCAGTACTTC. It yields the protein CASSLGSYRPYEQYF.

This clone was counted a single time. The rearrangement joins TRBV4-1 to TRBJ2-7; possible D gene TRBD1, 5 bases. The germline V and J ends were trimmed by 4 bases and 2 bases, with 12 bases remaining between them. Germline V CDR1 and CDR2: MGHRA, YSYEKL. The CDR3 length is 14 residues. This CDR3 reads CASSPQGFAYEQYF. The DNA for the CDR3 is TGCGCCAGCAGCCCTCAGGGATTTGCCTACGAGCAGTACTTC.

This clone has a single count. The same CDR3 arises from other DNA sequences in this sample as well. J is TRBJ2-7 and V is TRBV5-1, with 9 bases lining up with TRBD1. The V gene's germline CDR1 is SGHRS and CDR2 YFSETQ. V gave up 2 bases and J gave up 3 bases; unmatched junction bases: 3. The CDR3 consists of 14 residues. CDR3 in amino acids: CASSLGTGYYEQYF. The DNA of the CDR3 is TGCGCCAGCAGCTTAGGGACAGGGTACTACGAGCAGTACTTC.

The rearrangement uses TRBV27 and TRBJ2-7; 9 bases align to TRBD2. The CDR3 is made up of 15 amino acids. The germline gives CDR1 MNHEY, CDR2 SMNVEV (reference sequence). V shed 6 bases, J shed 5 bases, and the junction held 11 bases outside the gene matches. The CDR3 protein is CASSLEVAGVDEQYF. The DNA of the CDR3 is TGTGCCAGCAGCCTCGAGGTAGCGGGAGTCGACGAGCAGTACTTC.

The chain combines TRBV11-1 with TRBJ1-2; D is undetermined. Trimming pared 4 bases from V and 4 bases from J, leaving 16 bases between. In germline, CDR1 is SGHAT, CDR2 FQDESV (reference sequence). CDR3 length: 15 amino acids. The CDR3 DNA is TGTGCCAGCAGCTCCGACACCGCTAGGATCTATGGCTACACCTTC. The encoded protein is CASSSDTARIYGYTF. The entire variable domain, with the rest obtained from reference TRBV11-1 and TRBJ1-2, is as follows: EAEVAQSPRYKITEKSQAVAFWCDPISGHATLYWYRQILGQGPELLVQFQDESVVDDSQLPKDRFSAERLKGVDSTLKIQPAELGDSAMYLCASSSDTARIYGYTFGSGTRLTVV.